The 27 T cell receptor beta chains in this list originate from one sample, sequenced in a study of beta chain features in type 1 diabetes. All of the isolated RNA was reverse transcribed, so expressed TCRB transcripts were sequenced. Some clones are missing from TCRdb's copy, which holds only in-frame ones; the method was immunoSEQ multiplex PCR. The sample consists of 330,000 or so clones, about 19% of them appearing once. The sequencing input was naive CD4+ T cells from blood. These TCRs come from a woman aged 18-30 years in good health.

The rearrangement joins TRBV2 to TRBJ2-5; D call uncertain. The V gene's germline CDR1 is SNHLY and CDR2 FYNNEI. Trimming stripped 2 bases from V and 1 base from J, with 5 bases between. The length of the CDR3 is 13 residues. In nucleotides, the CDR3 is TGTGCCAGCAGTGAAATAGCCCAAGAGACCCAGTACTTC. Encoded protein: CASSEIAQETQYF.

J is TRBJ1-1 and V is TRBV7-2; D may be TRBD1 (5 bases). V was cut by 3 bases and J by 5 bases, with 10 bases left in between. Looked up from germline, CDR1 is SGHTA and CDR2 is FQGNSA. The CDR3 is 13 residues long. The CDR3: CASSFQGGTEAFF. The CDR3 DNA is TGTGCCAGCAGCTTTCAGGGTGGAACTGAAGCTTTCTTT.

This clone was picked up a small number of times. The chain combines TRBV7-8 with TRBJ1-4; 12 bases fit TRBD1. Germline CDR1 reads SGHVS; CDR2 reads FQNEAQ. CDR3 length equals 16 residues. With 5 bases clipped from V and 7 bases from J, the junction kept 8 bases outside the gene matches. The CDR3 nucleotides read TGTGCCAGCAGCCTCGGGGGGACAGGGGGCGGTGAAAAACTGTTTTTT. It translates to CASSLGGTGGGEKLFF.

The chain joins TRBV4-1 to TRBJ1-5; D unresolved. Trimming removed 3 bases from V and 2 bases from J, with 11 bases in between. The CDR3 runs to 15 residues. The germline gives CDR1 MGHRA, CDR2 YSYEKL. The CDR3 nucleotides read TGCGCCAGCAGCCAGGATCCAGGCCGCAATCAGCCCCAGCATTTT. Translation: CASSQDPGRNQPQHF.

This clone was seen only a few times. This chain uses TRBV7-2 with TRBJ2-1; 15 bases agree with TRBD2. The junction had 7 bases not matched to a gene; V was cut back by 4 bases and J by 0 bases. CDR1 SGHTA and CDR2 FQGNSA come from the germline V gene. CDR3 length: 19 amino acids. CDR3 bases: TGTGCCAGCAGCTACCGGACTAGCGGGAGGGCTCGCTCCTACAATGAGCAGTTCTTC. As protein: CASSYRTSGRARSYNEQFF.

The chain employs TRBV4-2 and TRBJ2-5; 8 nucleotides match TRBD2. The trim removed 1 base at V and 4 bases at J, leaving 5 bases unmatched. The CDR3 has 15 residues. Per the germline V gene, CDR1 is LGHNA and CDR2 is YNFKEQ. The chain's CDR3 is CASSQASGGRETQYF. In DNA, the CDR3 is TGTGCCAGCAGCCAAGCAAGCGGGGGTAGAGAGACCCAGTACTTC.

This clone was detected only a few times. In DNA, the CDR3 is TGTGCCAGCAGTTTCGGGACACAAGGCCGAGATACGCAGTATTTT. Encoded protein: CASSFGTQGRDTQYF. V is TRBV6-5 and J is TRBJ2-3, with D perhaps TRBD1 (6 bases). Between the trimmed V and J ends, which lost 4 bases and 5 bases, there was a span of 16 bases. Germline assignment: CDR1 MNHEY and CDR2 SVGAGI. The CDR3 extends over 15 amino acids.

The chain couples TRBV18 to TRBJ2-5, with D tentatively TRBD1 (6 bases). The germline CDR1 and CDR2 sequences are KGHSH and LQKENI. The CDR3 is 15 residues long. V gave up 1 base and J gave up 3 bases, with 12 bases separating them. CDR3: CASSPRRAGEETQYF. Here the CDR3 DNA reads TGTGCCAGCTCACCACGCCGGGCAGGGGAAGAGACCCAGTACTTC.

This clone has just a few counts. This chain joins TRBV7-2 and TRBJ1-4; 8 bases align to TRBD1. Germline V gives CDR1 SGHTA, CDR2 FQGNSA. Trimming at V came to 5 bases and at J to 3 bases, leaving 5 bases not matched to a gene. This CDR3 region has 15 residues. CDR3 sequence: CASSPRTGSNEKLFF. In DNA, the CDR3 is TGTGCCAGCAGCCCGCGGACAGGGTCTAATGAAAAACTGTTTTTT.

This clone was picked up a small number of times. The chain is built from TRBV7-9 and TRBJ2-7, with a possible D match to TRBD2 (5 bases). Trimming removed 4 bases from V and 4 bases from J, with 14 bases in between. The CDR3 length is 14 residues. Germline V lookup: CDR1 SEHNR, CDR2 FQNEAQ (reference sequence). The CDR3, as DNA: TGTGCCAGCAGCTCCCCTGGACTGGGATACGAGCAGTACTTC. Translated: CASSSPGLGYEQYF. Complete variable domain (other parts from reference TRBV7-9 and TRBJ2-7): DTGVSQNPRHKITKRGQNVTFRCDPISEHNRLYWYRQTLGQGPEFLTYFQNEAQLEKSRLLSDRFSAERPKGSFSTLEIQRTEQGDSAMYLCASSSPGLGYEQYFGPGTRLTVT.

This clone occurred a few times. The chain carries TRBV19 and TRBJ1-2; the D gene is possibly TRBD1 (5 bases). Trimming stripped 3 bases from V and 4 bases from J, with 15 bases between. The CDR3 is 15 amino acids. Germline CDR1 reads LNHDA; CDR2 reads SQIVND (reference sequence). The CDR3 sequence: CASSISGIVGYGYTF. Written as DNA, the CDR3 is TGTGCCAGTAGTATCTCAGGGATTGTCGGCTATGGCTACACCTTC. The full variable domain, in which reference TRBV19 and TRBJ1-2 provide the parts outside the CDR3, is DGGITQSPKYLFRKEGQNVTLSCEQNLNHDAMYWYRQDPGQGLRLIYYSQIVNDFQKGDIAEGYSVSREKKESFPLTVTSAQKNPTAFYLCASSISGIVGYGYTFGSGTRLTVV.

V usage is TRBV4-1 and J usage is TRBJ2-3, with TRBD2 matching over 8 bases. V gave up 1 base and J gave up 4 bases; unmatched junction bases: 1. Germline lookup yields CDR1 MGHRA and CDR2 YSYEKL. CDR3 length equals 14 residues. CDR3: CASSQVAGSDTQYF. For the CDR3, the DNA is TGCGCCAGCAGCCAAGTAGCGGGGTCAGATACGCAGTATTTT.

This clone has a handful of counts. The chain couples TRBV27 to TRBJ1-2, with D perhaps TRBD1 (5 bases). Germline lookup yields CDR1 MNHEY and CDR2 SMNVEV (reference sequence). Deletions cut 7 bases from V and 5 bases from J, with 14 bases between. CDR3 length equals 13 residues. The CDR3 bases are TGTGCCAGCAAACTTGCCCGGGGGTATGGCTACACCTTC. It codes for CASKLARGYGYTF.

The chain recombines TRBV4-1 with TRBJ1-5; 7 nucleotides match TRBD1. V shed 1 base, J shed 7 bases, and the junction held 10 bases outside the gene matches. In germline, CDR1 is MGHRA, CDR2 YSYEKL. The CDR3 runs 16 residues. CDR3 amino acids: CASSQGQGKGRQPQHF. The DNA for the CDR3 is TGCGCCAGCAGCCAAGGACAGGGAAAGGGTCGCCAGCCCCAGCATTTT.

This clone was counted only a few times. The rearrangement links TRBV4-3 to TRBJ2-1, with D perhaps TRBD1 (6 bases). Trimming left V 1 base short and J 3 bases short, with 10 bases between. CDR1 is LGHNA and CDR2 is YSLEER in the germline V gene. The CDR3 has 15 residues. The CDR3 region has the DNA TGCGCCAGCAGCCAAGGACAGGCTTTCTACAATGAGCAGTTCTTC. The encoded protein is CASSQGQAFYNEQFF.

The genes are TRBV9 and TRBJ1-2; 9 bases are shared with TRBD1. Germline CDR1 is SGDLS and CDR2 is YYNGEE. This CDR3 comprises 15 residues. Losses at the gene ends were 4 bases for V and 6 bases for J; bases not matched to a gene: 10. CDR3 loop: CASSPQTGGLHGYTF. The CDR3 DNA follows: TGTGCCAGCAGCCCCCAGACAGGGGGTCTCCATGGCTACACCTTC. Using reference TRBV9 and TRBJ1-2 for the parts outside the CDR3, the full variable domain is DSGVTQTPKHLITATGQRVTLRCSPRSGDLSVYWYQQSLDQGLQFLIQYYNGEERAKGNILERFSAQQFPDLHSELNLSSLELGDSALYFCASSPQTGGLHGYTFGSGTRLTVV.

In this sample, this clone turned up a few times. This chain uses TRBV6-6 with TRBJ2-7; 7 positions match TRBD1. Germline CDR1 is MNHNY and CDR2 is SVGAGI (reference sequence). V trimming: 4 bases; J trimming: 9 bases; junction bases outside the gene matches: 15. The CDR3 sequence is 15 residues long. The CDR3 DNA follows: TGTGCCAGCAGTTCGCACTCCGCAACAGGGGCAGGGCAGTACTTC. Its translation: CASSSHSATGAGQYF.

The rearrangement links TRBV30 to TRBJ1-6, with D possibly TRBD1 on 5 matching bases. The CDR3 sequence is 16 residues long. Per the germline V gene, CDR1 is GTSNPN and CDR2 is SVGIG (reference sequence). V was trimmed by 0 bases and J by 2 bases, leaving 11 bases between them. In DNA, the CDR3 is TGTGCCTGGAGTGTACGGGGGATCACCTATAATTCACCCCTCCACTTT. It encodes CAWSVRGITYNSPLHF.

CDR3 protein: CASSSTSVSNEQFF. CDR3 in DNA: TGTGCCAGCAGCTCGACTAGCGTCAGCAATGAGCAGTTCTTC. This chain links TRBV7-3 with TRBJ2-1; TRBD2 matches at 8 bases. J lost 6 bases, V lost 4 bases, and 5 bases had no gene match. Germline lookup yields CDR1 SGHTA and CDR2 FQGTGA. This CDR3 has 14 residues.

The J gene is TRBJ2-4, the V gene TRBV4-1, with D tentatively TRBD2 (5 bases). The germline gives CDR1 MGHRA, CDR2 YSYEKL. Trimming pared 2 bases from V and 7 bases from J, leaving 12 bases between. This CDR3 contains 14 residues. CDR3 sequence: CASSQYGGPNIQYF. The CDR3 DNA reads as TGCGCCAGCAGCCAATACGGAGGCCCGAACATTCAGTACTTC.

The genes are TRBV5-1 and TRBJ2-5; tentative D call: TRBD2 (5 bases). Looked up from germline, CDR1 is SGHRS and CDR2 is YFSETQ. Trimming cost V 0 bases and J 3 bases, with 9 bases left between them. CDR3 size: 14 residues. DNA of the CDR3: TGCGCCAGCAGCTTGGCCGTCGGGAAAGAGACCCAGTACTTC. Amino acid sequence: CASSLAVGKETQYF. The complete variable domain, with remaining parts taken from reference TRBV5-1 and TRBJ2-5, reads KAGVTQTPRYLIKTRGQQVTLSCSPISGHRSVSWYQQTPGQGLQFLFEYFSETQRNKGNFPGRFSGRQFSNSRSEMNVSTLELGDSALYLCASSLAVGKETQYFGPGTRLLVL.

In DNA, the CDR3 is TGCGCCAGCAGCCCAAATCCGGGTTATGAGCAGTTCTTC. Its translation is CASSPNPGYEQFF. The chain has TRBV5-1 and TRBJ2-1, with D unresolved. Germline V gives CDR1 SGHRS, CDR2 YFSETQ. The CDR3 runs 13 residues. The V gene lost 4 bases and the J gene lost 8 bases, with 13 bases spanning the gap.

This clone was seen a few times. This chain uses TRBV5-1 with TRBJ1-1, with 7 bases that match TRBD1. This CDR3 has 14 amino acids. V was pared by 4 bases and J by 7 bases, with 10 bases of the junction left unmatched. Germline V gives CDR1 SGHRS, CDR2 YFSETQ. CDR3 in amino acids: CASSVDRVYGEAFF. For the CDR3, the DNA is TGCGCCAGCAGCGTTGACAGGGTTTACGGTGAAGCTTTCTTT.

This chain joins TRBV29-1 and TRBJ1-5; D unclear. Germline CDR1 and CDR2: SQVTM and ANQGSEA. This CDR3 region has 12 residues. The V gene lost 6 bases and the J gene lost 3 bases, with 9 bases spanning the gap. CDR3 in DNA: TGCAGCGTGAAAGCGGCCAATCAGCCCCAGCATTTT. This codes for CSVKAANQPQHF.

This clone has a handful of counts. V usage is TRBV7-9 and J usage is TRBJ1-2; TRBD1 agrees at 9 bases. Germline loops: CDR1 SEHNR, CDR2 FQNEAQ (reference sequence). The CDR3 is 16 amino acids. V lost 5 bases to trimming and J lost 3 bases; unmatched junction nucleotides: 10. CDR3 bases: TGTGCCAGCAGCCCCGGTTCGACAGGGGGGCACTATGGCTACACCTTC. It specifies CASSPGSTGGHYGYTF.

This clone occurred a few times. The chain is built from TRBV4-1 and TRBJ2-1; D perhaps matches TRBD2 (6 bases). With 3 bases removed from V and 0 bases from J, the gap between germline ends came to 15 bases. CDR3 length equals 17 residues. Germline V gene lookup returns CDR1 MGHRA and CDR2 YSYEKL. The CDR3 DNA follows: TGCGCCAGCAGCCAGGGGTCAGCGGGCATCTCCTACAATGAGCAGTTCTTC. Protein: CASSQGSAGISYNEQFF.

This clone was observed a handful of times. The rearrangement links TRBV6-1 to TRBJ2-7; 9 bases align to TRBD2. Germline loops: CDR1 MNHNS, CDR2 SASEGT. The CDR3 consists of 14 residues. V lost 4 bases, J lost 3 bases, and 4 bases stayed unmatched. The CDR3 sequence: CASSVSSGNYEQYF. The DNA of the CDR3 is TGTGCCAGCAGTGTTTCTAGCGGGAACTACGAGCAGTACTTC.